Following are 18 T cell receptor beta chains from one sample sequenced in a study of blood T cell repertoires in COVID-19. The protocol was immunoSEQ multiplex PCR, while the TCRdb copy is restricted to in-frame clones and leaves out a portion. This repertoire shows under 110,000 clones, 70% to 75% found once; its top ten account for approximately 0.9%. The specimen sequenced was peripheral blood. The receptor source for this set is a human donor with acute or convalescent COVID-19. The donor label of this sample is uncertain.

The chain has TRBV24-1 and TRBJ2-1, with a tentative D call TRBD1 (6 bases). The CDR3 totals 16 residues. Trimming took 9 bases from V and 0 from J, leaving 17 bases between them. Germline V CDR1 and CDR2: KGHDR, SFDVKD. For the CDR3, the DNA is TGTGCCACCCAGGACAGTTCGGCTAGCTCCTACAATGAGCAGTTCTTC. Its translation is CATQDSSASSYNEQFF.

This sequence joins TRBV4-1 and TRBJ2-3; 7 bases map to TRBD2. Per the germline V gene, CDR1 is MGHRA and CDR2 is YSYEKL. With V trimmed by 0 bases and J by 3 bases, 6 bases remained unmatched. CDR3 size: 16 residues. The CDR3 spells CASSQEGREWTDTQYF. The CDR3 nucleotides read TGCGCCAGCAGCCAAGAAGGGAGGGAGTGGACAGATACGCAGTATTTT.

This rearrangement joins TRBV11-2 to TRBJ2-7; TRBD1 matches 7 bases. The CDR3 spans 15 residues. The V and J ends lost 1 base and 3 bases, in that order; junction bases with no gene match: 6. Germline assignment: CDR1 SGHAT and CDR2 FQNNGV. CDR3 DNA sequence: TGTGCCAGCAGCTTAGTAGGGACAGCAAGCTACGAGCAGTACTTC. It is translated as CASSLVGTASYEQYF.

The chain is built from TRBV5-1 and TRBJ2-7, with TRBD1 matching 9 bases. This CDR3 spans 16 amino acids. Germline V CDR1 and CDR2: SGHRS, YFSETQ. The V segment lost 0 bases and the J segment 1 base; nucleotides outside the gene matches: 5. CDR3: CASSLAGTGRSYEQYF. CDR3 nucleotides: TGCGCCAGCAGCTTGGCCGGGACAGGGAGGTCCTACGAGCAGTACTTC.

The gene calls are TRBV4-1 and TRBJ2-7, with TRBD1 identical over 7 bases. From germline, CDR1 is MGHRA and CDR2 YSYEKL. Trimming at V came to 3 bases and at J to 1 base, leaving 3 bases not matched to a gene. CDR3 length equals 14 residues. Written as DNA, the CDR3 is TGCGCCAGCAGCCAGCAGACAGGGTCCTACGAGCAGTACGTC. Protein sequence: CASSQQTGSYEQYV.

The V gene is TRBV28, the J gene TRBJ1-6; TRBD1 aligns across 8 bases. Per germline, CDR1 MDHEN and CDR2 SYDVKM. Trimming cost V 4 bases and J 2 bases; bases outside gene matches: 13. This CDR3 has 19 residues. The CDR3 is CASSSPGTGIVTYNSPLHF. In DNA form, the CDR3 reads TGTGCCAGCAGTTCCCCCGGGACAGGTATAGTAACCTATAATTCACCCCTCCACTTT.

The rearrangement uses TRBV19 and TRBJ1-5, with D perhaps TRBD1 (5 bases). Germline CDR1 LNHDA, CDR2 SQIVND (reference sequence). CDR3 size: 13 residues. The V gene lost 9 bases and the J gene lost 3 bases, with 12 bases spanning the gap. The CDR3 sequence is CASKDSHNQPQHF. The CDR3 DNA reads as TGTGCCAGCAAAGACAGCCACAATCAGCCCCAGCATTTT.

The J gene is TRBJ1-1, the V gene TRBV28; 9 bases align to TRBD1. Losses at the gene ends were 1 base for V and 3 bases for J; bases not matched to a gene: 12. Looked up from germline, CDR1 is MDHEN and CDR2 is SYDVKM. The CDR3 runs 18 residues. CDR3 amino acids: CASSLLSTGGAMYTEAFF. Written as DNA, the CDR3 is TGTGCCAGCAGTTTATTATCCACAGGGGGCGCGATGTACACTGAAGCTTTCTTT.

The chain is built from TRBV4-1 and TRBJ2-1; TRBD2 aligns across 9 bases. Unmatched junction bases numbered 16, after V lost 8 bases and J lost 8 bases. From germline, CDR1 is MGHRA and CDR2 YSYEKL. This CDR3 is 16 amino acids long. CDR3 DNA: TGCGCCAGCCAAATCGCCCGGGCGGGGGGGCCCTATGAGCAGTTCTTC. Protein product: CASQIARAGGPYEQFF.

Regarding this clone: Different DNA sequences within this sample yield the same CDR3. The rearrangement joins TRBV2 to TRBJ2-7; D may be TRBD1 (5 bases). The germline gives CDR1 SNHLY, CDR2 FYNNEI. Deletions cut 2 bases from V and 0 bases from J, with 8 bases between. There are 14 residues in the CDR3. CDR3 DNA: TGTGCCAGCAGTGAACAGGGTTTCTCCTACGAGCAGTACTTC. It specifies CASSEQGFSYEQYF. The full variable domain, with the rest looked up from reference TRBV2 and TRBJ2-7, is EPEVTQTPSHQVTQMGQEVILRCVPISNHLYFYWYRQILGQKVEFLVSFYNNEISEKSEIFDDQFSVERPDGSNFTLKIRSTKLEDSAMYFCASSEQGFSYEQYFGPGTRLTVT.

J is TRBJ2-2 and V is TRBV4-2, with D unresolved. Between the trimmed V and J ends, which lost 5 bases and 1 base, there was a span of 5 bases. Germline CDR1 and CDR2: LGHNA and YNFKEQ. This CDR3 region has 13 residues. Written as DNA, the CDR3 is TGTGCCAGCAGCTTCGGGAACACCGGGGAGCTGTTTTTT. It yields the protein CASSFGNTGELFF.

The chain joins TRBV6-4 to TRBJ1-5; no firm D call. The CDR3 sequence is 17 residues long. V shed 5 bases and J shed 3 bases, with 20 bases lying between them. Germline assignment: CDR1 MRHNA and CDR2 SNTAGT. CDR3 bases: TGTGCCAGCAGTAACCACCATACCCCCGCGGACAATCAGCCCCAGCATTTT. It encodes CASSNHHTPADNQPQHF.

The chain combines TRBV24-1 with TRBJ1-2; perhaps TRBD1 as D (6 bases). V lost 9 bases to trimming and J lost 0 bases, with 13 bases between them. In germline, CDR1 is KGHDR, CDR2 SFDVKD. The CDR3 is made up of 14 amino acids. The CDR3 here is CATGGGAPNYGYTF. CDR3 nucleotides: TGTGCCACCGGAGGGGGGGCGCCTAACTATGGCTACACCTTC.

The chain recombines TRBV13 with TRBJ1-3; D gene ambiguous. Trimming removed 2 bases at V and 3 bases at J, with 14 bases between. CDR3 length: 16 residues. Germline loops: CDR1 PRHDT, CDR2 FYEKMQ (reference sequence). The CDR3 is CASSLSFRVLGNTIYF. CDR3 DNA sequence: TGTGCCAGCAGCTTAAGCTTCCGGGTCCTTGGAAACACCATATATTTT.

This chain links TRBV7-9 with TRBJ2-2; 7 positions agree with TRBD2. This CDR3 spans 16 amino acids. V was pared by 2 bases and J by 5 bases, with 8 bases of the junction left unmatched. Germline CDR1 SEHNR, CDR2 FQNEAQ (reference sequence). The CDR3 DNA reads TGTGCCAGCAGCTTATCCGGGGGGTTTCGGACCGGGGAGCTGTTTTTT. Protein product: CASSLSGGFRTGELFF.

The V call is TRBV11-2, the J call TRBJ2-7, with D hard to call. V gave up 5 bases and J gave up 9 bases, with 11 bases separating them. This CDR3 is 11 amino acids long. The V gene's germline CDR1 is SGHAT and CDR2 FQNNGV. DNA of the CDR3: TGTGCCAGCAGCCCTGAGTTCGTGCAGTACTTC. Translating it yields CASSPEFVQYF.

The genes are TRBV15 and TRBJ1-2; no clear D gene. The CDR3 is 16 amino acids. The V gene's germline CDR1 is LNHNV and CDR2 YYDKDF (reference sequence). V was clipped by 0 bases and J by 0 bases, with 11 bases between them. CDR3 in DNA: TGTGCCACCAGCAGAGATTTGCACAGAGCTAACTATGGCTACACCTTC. As protein: CATSRDLHRANYGYTF.

This clone was seen a handful of times. The chain combines TRBV24-1 with TRBJ2-5, with D possibly TRBD2 on 6 matching bases. From germline, CDR1 is KGHDR and CDR2 SFDVKD. The V gene lost 3 bases and the J gene lost 1 base, with 11 bases spanning the gap. This CDR3 comprises 15 residues. The CDR3 region is CATSDTRGIQETQYF. The DNA of the CDR3 is TGTGCCACCAGTGATACCCGGGGGATCCAAGAGACCCAGTACTTC.